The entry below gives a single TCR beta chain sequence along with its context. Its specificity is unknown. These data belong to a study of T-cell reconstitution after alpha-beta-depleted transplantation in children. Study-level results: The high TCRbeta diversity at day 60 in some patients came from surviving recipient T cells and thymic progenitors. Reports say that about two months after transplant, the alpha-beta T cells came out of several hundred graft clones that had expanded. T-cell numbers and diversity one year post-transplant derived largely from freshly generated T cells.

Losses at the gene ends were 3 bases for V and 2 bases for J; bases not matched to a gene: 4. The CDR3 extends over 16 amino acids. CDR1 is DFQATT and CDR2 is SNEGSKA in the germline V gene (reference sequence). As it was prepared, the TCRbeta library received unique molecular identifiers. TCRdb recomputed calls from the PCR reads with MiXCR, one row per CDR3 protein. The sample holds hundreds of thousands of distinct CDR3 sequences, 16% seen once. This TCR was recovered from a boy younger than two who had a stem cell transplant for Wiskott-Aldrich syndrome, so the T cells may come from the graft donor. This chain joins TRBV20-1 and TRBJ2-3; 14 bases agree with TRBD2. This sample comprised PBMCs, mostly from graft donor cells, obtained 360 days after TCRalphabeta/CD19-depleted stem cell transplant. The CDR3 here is CSARGLAGVPTDTQYF. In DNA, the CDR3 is TGCAGTGCTAGGGGACTAGCGGGAGTCCCCACAGATACGCAGTATTTT.